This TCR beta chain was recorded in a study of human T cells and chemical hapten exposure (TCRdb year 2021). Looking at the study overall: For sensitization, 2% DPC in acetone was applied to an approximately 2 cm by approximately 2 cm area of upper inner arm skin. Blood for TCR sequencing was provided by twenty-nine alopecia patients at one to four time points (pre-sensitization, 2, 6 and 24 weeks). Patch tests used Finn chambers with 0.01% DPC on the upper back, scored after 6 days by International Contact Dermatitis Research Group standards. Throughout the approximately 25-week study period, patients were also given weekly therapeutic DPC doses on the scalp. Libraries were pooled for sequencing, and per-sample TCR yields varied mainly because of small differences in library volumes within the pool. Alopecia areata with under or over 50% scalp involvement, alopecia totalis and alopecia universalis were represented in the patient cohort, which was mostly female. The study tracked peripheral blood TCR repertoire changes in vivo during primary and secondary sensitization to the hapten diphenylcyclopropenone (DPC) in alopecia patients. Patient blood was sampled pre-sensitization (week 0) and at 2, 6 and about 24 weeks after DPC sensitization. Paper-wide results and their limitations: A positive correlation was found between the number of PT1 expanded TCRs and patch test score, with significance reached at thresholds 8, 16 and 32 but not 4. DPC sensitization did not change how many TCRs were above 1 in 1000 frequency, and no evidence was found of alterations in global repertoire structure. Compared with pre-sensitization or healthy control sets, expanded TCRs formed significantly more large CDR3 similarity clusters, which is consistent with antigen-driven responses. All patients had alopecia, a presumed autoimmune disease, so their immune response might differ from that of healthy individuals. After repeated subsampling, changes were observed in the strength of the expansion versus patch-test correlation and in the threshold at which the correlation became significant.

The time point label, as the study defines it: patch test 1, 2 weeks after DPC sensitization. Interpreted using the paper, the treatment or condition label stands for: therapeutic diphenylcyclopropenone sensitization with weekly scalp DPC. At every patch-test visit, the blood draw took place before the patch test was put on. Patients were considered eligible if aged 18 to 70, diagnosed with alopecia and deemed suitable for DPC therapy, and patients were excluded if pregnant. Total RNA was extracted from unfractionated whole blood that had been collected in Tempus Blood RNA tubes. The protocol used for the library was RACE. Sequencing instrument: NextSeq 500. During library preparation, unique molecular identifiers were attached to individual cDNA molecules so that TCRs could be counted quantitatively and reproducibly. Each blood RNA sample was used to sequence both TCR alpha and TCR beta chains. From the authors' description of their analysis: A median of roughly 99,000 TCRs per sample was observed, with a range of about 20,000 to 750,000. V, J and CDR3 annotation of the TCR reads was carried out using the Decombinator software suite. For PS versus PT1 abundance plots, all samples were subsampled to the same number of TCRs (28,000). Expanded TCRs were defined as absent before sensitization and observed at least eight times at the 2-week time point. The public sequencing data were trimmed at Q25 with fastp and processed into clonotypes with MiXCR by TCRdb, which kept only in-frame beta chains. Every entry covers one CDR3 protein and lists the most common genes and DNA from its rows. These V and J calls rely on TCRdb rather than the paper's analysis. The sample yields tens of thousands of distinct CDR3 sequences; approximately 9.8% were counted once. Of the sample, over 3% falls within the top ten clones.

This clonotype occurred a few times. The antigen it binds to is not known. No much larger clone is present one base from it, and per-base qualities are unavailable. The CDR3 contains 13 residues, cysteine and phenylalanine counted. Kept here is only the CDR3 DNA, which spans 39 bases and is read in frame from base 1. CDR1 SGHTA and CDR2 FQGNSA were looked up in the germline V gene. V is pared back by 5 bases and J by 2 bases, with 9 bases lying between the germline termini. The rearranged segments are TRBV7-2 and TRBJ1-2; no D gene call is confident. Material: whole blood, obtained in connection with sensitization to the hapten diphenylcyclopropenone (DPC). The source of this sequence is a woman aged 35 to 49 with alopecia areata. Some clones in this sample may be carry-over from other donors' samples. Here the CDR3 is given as CASSRRGNYGYTF. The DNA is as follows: TGTGCCAGCAGCCGCCGGGGAAACTATGGCTACACCTTC.